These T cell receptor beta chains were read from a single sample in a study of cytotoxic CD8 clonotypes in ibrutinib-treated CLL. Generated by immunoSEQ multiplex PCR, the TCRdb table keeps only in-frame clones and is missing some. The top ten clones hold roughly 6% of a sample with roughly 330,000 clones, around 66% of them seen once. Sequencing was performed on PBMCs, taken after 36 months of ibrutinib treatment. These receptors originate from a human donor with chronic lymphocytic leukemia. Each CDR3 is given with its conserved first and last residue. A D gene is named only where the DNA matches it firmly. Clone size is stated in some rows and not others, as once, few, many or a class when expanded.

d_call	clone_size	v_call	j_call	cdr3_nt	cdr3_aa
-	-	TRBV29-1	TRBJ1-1	TGCAGCGTTGTGAGGGTTGGGGACACTGAAGCTTTCTTT	CSVVRVGDTEAFF
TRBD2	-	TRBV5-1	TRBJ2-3	TGCGCCAGCAGCTTAGTGGCTAGCGGGCAAGATACGCAGTATTTT	CASSLVASGQDTQYF
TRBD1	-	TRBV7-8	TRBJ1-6	TGTGCCAGCAGCTTTGGGGCAGGGGGGTCACCCCTCCACTTT	CASSFGAGGSPLHF
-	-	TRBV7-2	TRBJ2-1	TGTGCCAGCAGCTCGCCCTGGACCGTCAATAACAATGAGCAGTTCTTC	CASSSPWTVNNNEQFF
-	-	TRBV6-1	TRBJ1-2	TGTGCCAGCAACGCTCTTTCGGGGGGCCTAGATGGCTACACCTTC	CASNALSGGLDGYTF
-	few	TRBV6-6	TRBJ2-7	TGTGCCAGTAAGGACGGAGCCTCCTACGAGCAGTACTTC	CASKDGASYEQYF
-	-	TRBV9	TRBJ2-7	TGTGCCAGCAGCCCCGGGACACCTTACGAGCAGTACTTC	CASSPGTPYEQYF
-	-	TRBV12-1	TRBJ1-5	TGTGCCAGCAGCTTTCCGCCTCATCGTACGGGGCGACCCCAGCATTTT	CASSFPPHRTGRPQHF
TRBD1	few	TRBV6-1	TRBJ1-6	TGTGCCAGCACAGGGACAGGGGCTCCCAATTCACCCCTCCACTTT	CASTGTGAPNSPLHF
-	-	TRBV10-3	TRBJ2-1	TGTGCCATCAGTCCCGGGAATGAGCAGTTCTTC	CAISPGNEQFF
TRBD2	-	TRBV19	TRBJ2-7	TGTGCCAGTAGTATGACTAGCGGGGGCCGCTACGAGCAGTACTTC	CASSMTSGGRYEQYF
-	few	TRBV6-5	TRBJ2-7	TGTGCCAGCAGTTACCGGCCTAGCCACTCCTACGAGCAGTACTTC	CASSYRPSHSYEQYF
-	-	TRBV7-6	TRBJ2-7	TGTGCCAGCAGCTTCGCCGACAGACCGGGAAGCGAGCAGTACTTC	CASSFADRPGSEQYF
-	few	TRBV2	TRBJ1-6	TGTGCCAGCAGTGGGGAGGGAAATTCACCCCTCCACTTT	CASSGEGNSPLHF
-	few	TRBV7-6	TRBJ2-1	TGTGCCAGCAGCTTAGTTTCGGCGCCGCCCTACAATGAGCAGTTCTTC	CASSLVSAPPYNEQFF
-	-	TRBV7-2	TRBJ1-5	TGTGCCAGCAGCCCCCGCGGGTGGAGCTCGAATCAGCCCCAGCATTTT	CASSPRGWSSNQPQHF
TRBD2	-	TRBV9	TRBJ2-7	TGTGCCAGCAGCGTTGGGACTAGCACCTACGAGCAGTACTTC	CASSVGTSTYEQYF